The 15 T cell receptor beta chains below were found in one sample sequenced in a study of T cell responses to AZD1222 COVID-19 vaccine (dated by TCRdb to the early 2020s). The library was generated by the immunoSEQ multiplex PCR assay. As stored in TCRdb, this immuneACCESS dataset retains in-frame rearrangements with V and J assigned. A fraction of the clones does not appear; measured against another copy, unresolved V genes explain less than half of the discrepancy, and the remainder lacks a known reason. This sample is represented by approximately 100,000 clones; around nine tenths of them were singletons. Roughly 3.3% of the sample is held by the ten biggest clonotypes. The sample's time point label, decoded: about 28 days (+/-7) after the second vaccine dose. The meaning of the sample's treatment or condition label: meningococcal conjugate vaccine given as trial control. Specimen: peripheral blood, collected 28 days after the second dose of the MenACWY control vaccine. The receptors were sampled from an adult who received the MenACWY meningococcal vaccine as a control.

This clone came up a few times. CDR3 loop: CASSPGSGQPQHF. CDR3 bases: TGTGCCAGCAGCCCAGGGTCGGGCCAGCCCCAGCATTTT. The chain couples TRBV7-3 to TRBJ1-5; the D gene is possibly TRBD1 (5 bases). The germline gives CDR1 SGHTA, CDR2 FQGTGA. This CDR3 comprises 13 residues. V was clipped by 5 bases and J by 7 bases, with 12 bases between them.

The genes are TRBV2 and TRBJ1-5, with a tentative D call TRBD1 (6 bases). CDR3 size: 14 residues. The germline V gene has CDR1 SNHLY and CDR2 FYNNEI. V was shortened by 5 bases and J by 4 bases, with 12 bases between the two germline ends. The CDR3 is CASSREGGNQPQHF. The CDR3 DNA reads as TGTGCCAGCAGTAGGGAGGGGGGAAATCAGCCCCAGCATTTT.

This clone appeared a single time. The chain has TRBV28 and TRBJ2-3; 7 bases are a match to TRBD1. CDR3 length equals 18 residues. Unmatched junction bases numbered 15, after V lost 6 bases and J lost 0 bases. The V gene's germline CDR1 is MDHEN and CDR2 SYDVKM. CDR3 bases: TGTGCCAGCAGCCGCAACCCCAACAGGGGTTATAGCACAGATACGCAGTATTTT. Its translation: CASSRNPNRGYSTDTQYF.

The chain links TRBV7-2 to TRBJ2-7; 11 bases match TRBD1. CDR1 and CDR2 from the germline V gene are SGHTA and FQGNSA. The V gene end was trimmed by 5 bases and the J gene end by 6 bases; junction bases not matched to a gene: 12. The CDR3 totals 16 residues. For the CDR3, the DNA is TGTGCCAGCAGCCCCTCATCCGGACAGGGGGCTAGCGAGCAGTACTTC. It is translated as CASSPSSGQGASEQYF.

J is TRBJ1-2 and V is TRBV18; D gene uncertain. The CDR3 is 13 amino acids. Trimming removed 2 bases at V and 5 bases at J, with 9 bases between. Germline CDR1 is KGHSH and CDR2 is LQKENI. CDR3: CASSPSGPYGYTF. The CDR3 region has the DNA TGTGCCAGCTCACCATCAGGCCCGTATGGCTACACCTTC.

This sequence joins TRBV7-9 and TRBJ1-2; 7 positions match TRBD1. The germline gives CDR1 SEHNR, CDR2 FQNEAQ (reference sequence). This CDR3 has 17 amino acids. The V gene end was trimmed by 5 bases and the J gene end by 1 base; junction bases not matched to a gene: 13. The CDR3 region has the DNA TGTGCCAGCAGCCCGGACAGGCTTCGTACCATTAACTATGGCTACACCTTC. This codes for CASSPDRLRTINYGYTF.

V gene TRBV4-2 combines with J gene TRBJ2-1, with TRBD2 matching over 15 bases. The CDR3 extends over 16 amino acids. The J segment lost 9 bases and the V segment lost 1 base, leaving 4 bases of the junction unmatched. CDR1 LGHNA and CDR2 YNFKEQ come from the germline V gene. CDR3 bases: TGTGCCAGCAGCCAAGTGGGACTAGCGGGGGGAAGTGAGCAGTTCTTC. It specifies CASSQVGLAGGSEQFF.

Here the CDR3 reads CASSLAGNQPQHF. DNA of the CDR3: TGTGCCAGCAGCTTGGCCGGCAATCAGCCCCAGCATTTT. The chain uses TRBV5-5 and TRBJ1-5; unclear D gene. Germline CDR1 is SGHKS and CDR2 is YYEKEE (reference sequence). The V end lost 0 bases, the J end lost 2 bases, and 3 bases lay between the germline ends. This CDR3 is 13 amino acids long. Together with reference TRBV5-5 and TRBJ1-5, the CDR3 gives the full variable domain: DAGVTQSPTHLIKTRGQQVTLRCSPISGHKSVSWYQQVLGQGPQFIFQYYEKEERGRGNFPDRFSARQFPNYSSELNVNALLLGDSALYLCASSLAGNQPQHFGDGTRLSIL.

V is TRBV3-1 (or the pseudogene TRBV3-2) and J is TRBJ2-5, with 8 positions matching TRBD2. The CDR3 consists of 15 residues. Trimming at V came to 0 bases and at J to 5 bases, leaving 5 bases not matched to a gene. Germline lookup yields CDR1 LGHDT and CDR2 YNNKEL (reference sequence). The CDR3, as DNA: TGTGCCAGCAGCCAAGACGGGGGGGCCCAGGAGACCCAGTACTTC. It encodes CASSQDGGAQETQYF.

V and J are TRBV7-2 and TRBJ1-2; 8 bases map to TRBD1. CDR3 length equals 15 residues. With V trimmed by 4 bases and J by 4 bases, 8 bases remained unmatched. The germline V gene has CDR1 SGHTA and CDR2 FQGNSA. The CDR3 DNA reads TGTGCCAGCAGCTCCTTACGGACAGGGACCTATGGCTACACCTTC. It translates to CASSSLRTGTYGYTF.

This clone was counted only a few times. The gene calls are TRBV27 and TRBJ1-6; 11 bases match TRBD1. CDR3 length: 16 amino acids. Germline CDR1 and CDR2: MNHEY and SMNVEV (reference sequence). V dropped 6 bases and J dropped 8; count of bases not matched to a gene: 9. Written as DNA, the CDR3 is TGTGCCAGCAGGCCTTGGGACAGGGGGAGGTATTCACCCCTCCACTTT. It yields the protein CASRPWDRGRYSPLHF.

This sequence joins TRBV7-2 and TRBJ1-1; D call uncertain. The ends were cut back, 0 bases at V and 8 bases at J, with 13 bases in the middle. CDR1 is SGHTA and CDR2 is FQGNSA in the germline V gene. This CDR3 spans 14 amino acids. DNA for the CDR3: TGTGCCAGCAGCTTAGCCAGTATCCAAAAAGAAGCTTTCTTT. Translation gives CASSLASIQKEAFF. The variable domain in full, completed from reference TRBV7-2 and TRBJ1-1, reads GAGVSQSPSNKVTEKGKDVELRCDPISGHTALYWYRQSLGQGLEFLIYFQGNSAPDKSGLPSDRFSAERTGGSVSTLTIQRTQQEDSAVYLCASSLASIQKEAFFGQGTRLTVV.

This chain joins TRBV11-2 and TRBJ1-3; no reliable D call. The V and J ends lost 5 bases and 0 bases respectively, with 8 bases between them. Germline-derived CDR1 and CDR2 are SGHAT and FQNNGV. The CDR3 runs to 14 residues. DNA for the CDR3: TGTGCCAGCAGCGGCCGAGTCTCTGGAAACACCATATATTTT. It yields the protein CASSGRVSGNTIYF.

V gene TRBV28 combines with J gene TRBJ1-5, with D perhaps TRBD1 (5 bases). Germline V gives CDR1 MDHEN, CDR2 SYDVKM. This CDR3 has 15 residues. V lost 3 bases to trimming and J lost 7 bases, with 16 bases between them. In nucleotides, the CDR3 is TGTGCCAGCAGTTTCGCGCAGGGAGGTAGACAGCCCCAGCATTTT. Encoded protein: CASSFAQGGRQPQHF.

The chain is built from TRBV18 and TRBJ1-4; 10 bases match TRBD1. The V gene end was trimmed by 4 bases and the J gene end by 13 bases; junction bases not matched to a gene: 18. This CDR3 has 17 amino acids. CDR1 and CDR2 (germline): KGHSH, LQKENI. The CDR3 spells CASSHSGTGALMKRLFF. CDR3 nucleotides: TGTGCCAGCTCACACAGTGGGACAGGGGCGTTAATGAAAAGACTGTTTTTT.